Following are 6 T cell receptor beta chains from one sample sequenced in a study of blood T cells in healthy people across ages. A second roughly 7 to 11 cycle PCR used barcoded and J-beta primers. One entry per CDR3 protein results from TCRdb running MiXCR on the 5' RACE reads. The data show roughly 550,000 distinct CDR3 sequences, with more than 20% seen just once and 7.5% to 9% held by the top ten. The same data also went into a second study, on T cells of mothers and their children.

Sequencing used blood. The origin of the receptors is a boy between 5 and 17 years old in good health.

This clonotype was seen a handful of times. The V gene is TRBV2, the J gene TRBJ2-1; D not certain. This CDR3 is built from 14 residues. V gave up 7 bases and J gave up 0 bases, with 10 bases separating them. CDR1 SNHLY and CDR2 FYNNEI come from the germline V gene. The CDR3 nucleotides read TGTGCCAGCAATCCACAGAGCTCCTACAATGAGCAGTTCTTC. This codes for CASNPQSSYNEQFF.

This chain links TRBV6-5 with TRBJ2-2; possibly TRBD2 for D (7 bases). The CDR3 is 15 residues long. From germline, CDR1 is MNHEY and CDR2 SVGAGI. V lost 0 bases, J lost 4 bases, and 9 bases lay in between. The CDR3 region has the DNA TGTGCCAGCAGTTACTCGGGGGGGCTCACCGGGGAGCTGTTTTTT. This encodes CASSYSGGLTGELFF.

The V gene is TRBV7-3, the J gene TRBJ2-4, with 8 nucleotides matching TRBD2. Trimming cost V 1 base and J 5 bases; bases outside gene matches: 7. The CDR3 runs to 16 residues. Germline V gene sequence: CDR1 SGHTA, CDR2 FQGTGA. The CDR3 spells CASSLNPSGGENIQYF. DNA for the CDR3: TGTGCCAGCAGCTTAAACCCCTCCGGGGGGGAAAACATTCAGTACTTC.

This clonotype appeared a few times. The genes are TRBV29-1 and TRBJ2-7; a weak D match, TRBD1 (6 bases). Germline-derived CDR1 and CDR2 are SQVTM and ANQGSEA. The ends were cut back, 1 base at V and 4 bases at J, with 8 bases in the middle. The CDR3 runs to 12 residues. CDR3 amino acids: CSVEGGQYEQYF. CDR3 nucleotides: TGCAGCGTTGAAGGGGGGCAGTACGAGCAGTACTTC.

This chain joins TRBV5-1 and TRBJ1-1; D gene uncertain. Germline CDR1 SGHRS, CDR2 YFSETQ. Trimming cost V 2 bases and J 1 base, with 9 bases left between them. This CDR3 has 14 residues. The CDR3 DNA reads TGCGCCAGCAGCTTCCTCAAACCGAACACTGAAGCTTTCTTT. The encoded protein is CASSFLKPNTEAFF.

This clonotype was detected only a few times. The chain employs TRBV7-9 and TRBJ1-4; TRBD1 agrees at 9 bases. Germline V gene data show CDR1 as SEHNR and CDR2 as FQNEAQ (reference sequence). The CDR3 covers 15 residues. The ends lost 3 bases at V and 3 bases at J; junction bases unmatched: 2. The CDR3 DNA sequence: TGTGCCAGCAGCTTGGGACAGGGTCCTAATGAAAAACTGTTTTTT. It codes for CASSLGQGPNEKLFF.